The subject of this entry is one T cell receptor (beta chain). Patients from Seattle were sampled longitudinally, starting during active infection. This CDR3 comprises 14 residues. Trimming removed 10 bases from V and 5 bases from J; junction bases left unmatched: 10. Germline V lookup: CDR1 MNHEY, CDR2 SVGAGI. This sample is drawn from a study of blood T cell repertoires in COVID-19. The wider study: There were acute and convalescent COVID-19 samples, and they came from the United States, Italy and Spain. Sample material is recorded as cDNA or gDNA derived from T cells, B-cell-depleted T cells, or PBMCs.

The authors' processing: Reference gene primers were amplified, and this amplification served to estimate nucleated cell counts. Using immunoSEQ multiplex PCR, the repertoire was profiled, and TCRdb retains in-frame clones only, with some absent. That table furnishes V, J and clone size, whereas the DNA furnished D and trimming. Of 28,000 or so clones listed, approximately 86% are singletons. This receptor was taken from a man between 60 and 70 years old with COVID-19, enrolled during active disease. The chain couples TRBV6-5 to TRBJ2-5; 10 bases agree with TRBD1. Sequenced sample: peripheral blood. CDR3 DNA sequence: TGTGCCACCGAAGACAGGGGGCGAGGCGAGACCCAGTACTTC. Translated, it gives CATEDRGRGETQYF.